This entry features one T cell receptor (beta chain) sequence. Trimming at V came to 5 bases and at J to 8 bases, leaving 15 bases not matched to a gene. This CDR3 has 17 amino acids. CDR1 is SEHNR and CDR2 is FQNEAQ in the germline V gene (reference sequence). This entry is derived from a study of identical twins. TCRdb reanalysed the 5' RACE reads using MiXCR and keeps one entry per CDR3 protein. The sample carries 200,000 to 250,000 distinct CDR3 sequences, approximately 8.3% recorded once. The same sample was also studied in work on yellow fever vaccine responses in identical twins.

Specimen: memory (CD45RO+) T cells sorted from blood. This sequence originates from a young woman in good health. V usage is TRBV7-9 and J usage is TRBJ2-1; 10 bases are a match to TRBD2. DNA for the CDR3: TGTGCCAGCAGCCTCCAGAGTAGCGGGAGGAGCGGGTATGAGCAGTTCTTC. This gives the protein CASSLQSSGRSGYEQFF.